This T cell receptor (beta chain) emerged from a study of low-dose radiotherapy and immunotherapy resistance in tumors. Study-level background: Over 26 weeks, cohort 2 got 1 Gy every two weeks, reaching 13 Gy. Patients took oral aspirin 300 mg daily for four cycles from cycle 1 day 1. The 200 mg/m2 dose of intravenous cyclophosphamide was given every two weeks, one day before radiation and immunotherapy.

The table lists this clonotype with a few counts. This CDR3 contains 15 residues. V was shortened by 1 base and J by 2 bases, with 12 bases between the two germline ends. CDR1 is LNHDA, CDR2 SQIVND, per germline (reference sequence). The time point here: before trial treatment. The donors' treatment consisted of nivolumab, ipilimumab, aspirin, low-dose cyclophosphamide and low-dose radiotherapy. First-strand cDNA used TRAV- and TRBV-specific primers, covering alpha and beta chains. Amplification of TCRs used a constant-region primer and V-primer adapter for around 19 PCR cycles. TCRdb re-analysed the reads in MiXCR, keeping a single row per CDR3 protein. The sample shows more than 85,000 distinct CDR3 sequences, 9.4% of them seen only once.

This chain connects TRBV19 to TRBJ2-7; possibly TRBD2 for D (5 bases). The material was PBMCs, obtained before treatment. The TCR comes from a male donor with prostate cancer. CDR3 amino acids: CASSIVRDRAYEQYF. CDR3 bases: TGTGCCAGTAGTATAGTCCGGGATAGGGCCTACGAGCAGTACTTC.